Shown below are 9 T cell receptor beta chains from a single sample sequenced in a study of CD8 T cells in ankylosing spondylitis. MiXCR was run by TCRdb on the 5' RACE reads, yielding one entry per CDR3 protein. The sample includes roughly 400,000 distinct CDR3 sequences, 20% to 25% of them seen just once. Study results and caveats: Typical of ankylosing spondylitis blood, it appeared, was a TCR beta motif of under 10 highly homologous variants.

Antigens for these TCRs are unknown. Material: blood, either unsorted or a sorted T cell fraction (not recorded which). These receptors originate from a male donor with ankylosing spondylitis.

This clonotype was found a few times. The chain is built from TRBV3-1 and TRBJ1-2, with D possibly being TRBD1 (5 bases). Trimming left V 4 bases short and J 5 bases short, with 14 bases between. Germline assignment: CDR1 LGHDT and CDR2 YNNKEL (reference sequence). This CDR3 spans 14 amino acids. The CDR3 DNA is TGTGCCAGCAGCCTGCCGGGACGGAATTATGGCTACACCTTC. Translation gives CASSLPGRNYGYTF.

The chain combines TRBV20-1 with TRBJ1-1; D is perhaps TRBD1 (6 bases). V was pared by 1 base and J by 0 bases, with 9 bases between. The CDR3 runs to 14 residues. The germline CDR1 and CDR2 sequences are DFQATT and SNEGSKA (reference sequence). The CDR3 loop is CSARAGAMNTEAFF. In DNA, the CDR3 is TGCAGTGCTAGAGCGGGGGCAATGAACACTGAAGCTTTCTTT.

The chain combines TRBV7-3 with TRBJ2-3; D unclear. Germline V gene sequence: CDR1 SGHTA, CDR2 FQGTGA. CDR3 length: 14 amino acids. V lost 2 bases to trimming and J lost 3 bases, with 9 bases between them. The CDR3 sequence is CASSLLVGTDTQYF. The DNA of the CDR3 is TGTGCCAGCAGCTTACTAGTCGGTACAGATACGCAGTATTTT.

This clonotype turned up a few times. The V call is TRBV6-1, the J call TRBJ1-5; no clear D. Trimming took off 6 bases at V and 2 bases at J, with 14 bases between the two ends. CDR1 is MNHNS and CDR2 is SASEGT in the germline V gene. The length of the CDR3 is 15 residues. The chain's CDR3 is CASSLRTEGNQPQHF. CDR3 DNA: TGTGCCAGCAGCCTCCGGACGGAGGGCAATCAGCCCCAGCATTTT.

This clonotype was counted between two and nine times. This sequence joins TRBV5-1 and TRBJ2-5, with D perhaps TRBD2 (6 bases). Trimming cost V 4 bases and J 5 bases, with 15 bases left between them. CDR1 is SGHRS and CDR2 is YFSETQ in the germline V gene. This CDR3 region has 14 residues. The CDR3: CASSRGTSLETQYF. CDR3 DNA sequence: TGCGCCAGCAGCCGCGGGACTTCCTTGGAGACCCAGTACTTC.

This clonotype turned up a few times. The chain combines TRBV20-1 with TRBJ1-5, with 10 bases lining up with TRBD1. Germline V CDR1 and CDR2: DFQATT, SNEGSKA (reference sequence). Trimming at V came to 0 bases and at J to 0 bases, leaving 8 bases not matched to a gene. The CDR3 consists of 18 residues. CDR3 residues: CSARDFRTGGYSNQPQHF. CDR3 DNA sequence: TGCAGTGCTAGAGATTTTAGGACAGGGGGTTATAGCAATCAGCCCCAGCATTTT.

The chain couples TRBV2 to TRBJ2-7; D gene ambiguous. V was pared by 8 bases and J by 0 bases, with 11 bases between. This CDR3 spans 13 amino acids. The germline CDR1 and CDR2 sequences are SNHLY and FYNNEI. CDR3 nucleotides: TGTGCCAGCGTGGATTCCTACTCCTACGAGCAGTACTTC. This codes for CASVDSYSYEQYF.

This clonotype has only a few counts. The CDR3 loop is CASSKNSQGFSTDTQYF. The CDR3 DNA reads TGTGCCAGCAGCAAAAACTCTCAGGGGTTTAGCACAGATACGCAGTATTTT. The rearrangement joins TRBV9 to TRBJ2-3; TRBD1 might be the D (6 bases). V dropped 4 bases and J dropped 0 bases, with 18 bases sitting between them. Per germline, CDR1 SGDLS and CDR2 YYNGEE. The CDR3 loop spans 17 amino acids.

This clonotype was detected a few times. The chain couples TRBV7-2 to TRBJ2-4; TRBD2 aligns across 8 bases. The CDR3 is made up of 15 amino acids. Germline V CDR1 and CDR2: SGHTA, FQGNSA. V gave up 3 bases and J gave up 7 bases; unmatched junction bases: 8. The CDR3 bases are TGTGCCAGCAGCTTTAGCGGGGTGCGGGGTAACATTCAGTACTTC. The encoded protein is CASSFSGVRGNIQYF.